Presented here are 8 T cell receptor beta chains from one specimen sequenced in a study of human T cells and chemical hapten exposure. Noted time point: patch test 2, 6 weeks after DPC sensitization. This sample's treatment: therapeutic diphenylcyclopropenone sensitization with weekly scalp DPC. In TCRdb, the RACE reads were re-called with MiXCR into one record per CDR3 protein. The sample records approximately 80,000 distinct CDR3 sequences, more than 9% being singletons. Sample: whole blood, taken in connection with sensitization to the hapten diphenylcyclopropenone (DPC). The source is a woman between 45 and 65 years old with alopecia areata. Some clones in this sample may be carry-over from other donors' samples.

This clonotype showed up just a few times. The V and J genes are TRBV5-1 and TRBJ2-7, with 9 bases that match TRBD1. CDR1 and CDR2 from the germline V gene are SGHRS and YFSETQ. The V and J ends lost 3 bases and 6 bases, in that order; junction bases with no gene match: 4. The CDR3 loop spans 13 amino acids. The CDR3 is CASSWGDRAEQYF. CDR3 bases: TGCGCCAGCAGCTGGGGGGACAGGGCCGAGCAGTACTTC.

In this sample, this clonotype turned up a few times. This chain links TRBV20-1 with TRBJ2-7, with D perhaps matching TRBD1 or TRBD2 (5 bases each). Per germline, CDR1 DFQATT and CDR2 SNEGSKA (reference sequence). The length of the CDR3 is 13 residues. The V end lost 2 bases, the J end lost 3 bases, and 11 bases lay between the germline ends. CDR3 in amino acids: CSARWGNSYEQYF. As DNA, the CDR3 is TGCAGTGCTAGATGGGGGAATAGCTACGAGCAGTACTTC.

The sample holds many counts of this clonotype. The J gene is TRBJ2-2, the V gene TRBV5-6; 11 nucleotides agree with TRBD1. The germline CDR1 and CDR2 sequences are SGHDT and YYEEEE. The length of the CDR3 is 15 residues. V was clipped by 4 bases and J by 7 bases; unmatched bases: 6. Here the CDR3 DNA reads TGTGCCAGCAGCCCGGACAGGGGGCGCCGCGGGGAGCTGTTTTTT. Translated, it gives CASSPDRGRRGELFF.

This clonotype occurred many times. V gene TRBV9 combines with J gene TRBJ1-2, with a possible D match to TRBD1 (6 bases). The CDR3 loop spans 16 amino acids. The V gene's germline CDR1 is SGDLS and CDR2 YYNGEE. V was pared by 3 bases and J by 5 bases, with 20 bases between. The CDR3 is CASSGRTEKTSYGYTF. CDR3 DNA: TGTGCCAGCAGCGGAAGGACAGAAAAAACCTCGTATGGCTACACCTTC.

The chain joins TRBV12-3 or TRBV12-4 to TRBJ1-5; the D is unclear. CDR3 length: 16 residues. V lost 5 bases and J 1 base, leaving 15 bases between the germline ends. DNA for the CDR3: TGTGCCAGCAGTAGGTCCCGGGTGGGGAGCAATCAGCCCCAGCATTTT. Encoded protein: CASSRSRVGSNQPQHF.

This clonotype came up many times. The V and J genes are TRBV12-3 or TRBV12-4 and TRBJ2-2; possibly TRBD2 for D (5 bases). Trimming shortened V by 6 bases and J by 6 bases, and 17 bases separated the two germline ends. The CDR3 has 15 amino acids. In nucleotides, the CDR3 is TGTGCCAGCAGGAATGTTGCGGGCAAGGCCGGGGAGCTGTTTTTT. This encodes CASRNVAGKAGELFF.

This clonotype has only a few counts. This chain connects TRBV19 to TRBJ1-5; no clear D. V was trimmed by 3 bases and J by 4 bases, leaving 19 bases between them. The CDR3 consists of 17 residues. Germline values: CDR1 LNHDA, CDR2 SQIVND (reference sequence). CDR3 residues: CASSIGFRNLRNQPQHF. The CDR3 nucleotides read TGTGCCAGTAGTATTGGTTTTAGGAACCTGAGAAATCAGCCCCAGCATTTT.

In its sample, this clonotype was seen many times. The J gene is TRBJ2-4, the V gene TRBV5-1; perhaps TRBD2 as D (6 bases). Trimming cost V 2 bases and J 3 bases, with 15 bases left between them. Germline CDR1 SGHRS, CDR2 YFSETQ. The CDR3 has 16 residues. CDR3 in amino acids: CASSFAPGLNKNIQYF. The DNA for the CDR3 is TGCGCCAGCAGCTTTGCGCCGGGACTGAACAAAAACATTCAGTACTTC. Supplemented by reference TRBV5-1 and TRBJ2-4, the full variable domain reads KAGVTQTPRYLIKTRGQQVTLSCSPISGHRSVSWYQQTPGQGLQFLFEYFSETQRNKGNFPGRFSGRQFSNSRSEMNVSTLELGDSALYLCASSFAPGLNKNIQYFGAGTRLSVL.